The clone carrying this TCR beta chain has more than one count but fewer than ten. The CDR3 consists of 15 residues. V gave up 6 bases and J gave up 3 bases, with 18 bases separating them. Germline V CDR1 and CDR2: SGHNT, YENEEA. This sample was included in a study of T cell repertoires in cytomegalovirus infection. A single record per CDR3 protein comes from TCRdb applying MiXCR to the reads. The sample lists 200,000 to 300,000 distinct CDR3 sequences, 9.1% occurring once. This receptor was obtained from a human donor in good health (CMV status not recorded). Some clones in this sample may be carry-over from other donors' samples. The chain has TRBV11-3 and TRBJ2-7, with D possibly being TRBD1 or TRBD2 (5 bases each). What was sequenced was PBMCs. In DNA form, the CDR3 reads TGTGCCAGCAGGGTATCCGGGGCCGGTAACTACGAGCAGTACTTC. Translated, it gives CASRVSGAGNYEQYF. The full variable domain, rest sourced from reference TRBV11-3 and TRBJ2-7, is EAGVVQSPRYKIIEKKQPVAFWCNPISGHNTLYWYLQNLGQGPELLIRYENEEAVDDSQLPKDRFSAERLKGVDSTLKIQPAELGDSAVYLCASRVSGAGNYEQYFGPGTRLTVT.